This TCR beta chain stems from a study of T cells in Graves' hyperthyroidism and ophthalmopathy. Study outcomes and limitations: Blood held most thyroid clonotypes expanded above 0.001 frequency. Ophthalmopathy could be told apart from stable hyperthyroidism with a 13 V-J model.

The diagnostic basis comprised clinical symptoms, serum thyroxine and TRAb, thyroid ultrasound and orbital computed tomography. Fresh peripheral blood, roughly 9.6 ml, was the source of the PBMCs. Germline V CDR1 and CDR2: MDHEN, SYDVKM. CDR3 length: 12 amino acids. Trimming left V 6 bases short and J 6 bases short, with 9 bases between. RNA transcripts were the template for amplifying TCR beta CDR3 regions. TCR CDR3 underwent first-round RT-PCR with the HTBI primer set. A single record per CDR3 protein comes from TCRdb applying MiXCR to the multiplex PCR reads. The data contain fewer than 750,000 distinct CDR3 sequences, approximately 14% of them singletons. As regards this clonotype: Its antigen is unidentified.

This receptor was identified in a woman aged 50 to 60 with Graves' ophthalmopathy. Material for sequencing was blood. J is TRBJ2-1 and V is TRBV28; possibly TRBD1 or TRBD2 for D (6 bases each). The CDR3 DNA follows: TGTGCCAGCAGATGGGGGGCCAATGAGCAGTTCTTC. Translating gives CASRWGANEQFF.